These 5 T cell receptor beta chains share one sample of origin, sequenced in a study of regulatory T cells in long-lasting Graves disease. To make TCR beta libraries, researchers used iRepertoire HTBI primers and Arm-PCR of CDR3 regions. TCRdb re-called the multiplex PCR reads with MiXCR, one entry per CDR3 protein. The top ten clones hold about 18% of a sample with hundreds of thousands of distinct CDR3 sequences, roughly 15% of them seen once. The time point: newly diagnosed GD, antithyroid drugs for less than 3 months. PBMC RNA served as the TCR library source. This sample was also put to use in a study of T cells in Graves' hyperthyroidism and ophthalmopathy.

Sequencing used peripheral blood mononuclear cells (PBMCs), obtained at new diagnosis, from a patient treated with antithyroid drugs. These receptors all come from a woman aged 30 to 39 with Graves disease.

This clonotype was found many times. The V gene is TRBV15, the J gene TRBJ2-7, with D unclear. Germline CDR1 LNHNV, CDR2 YYDKDF (reference sequence). V gave up 0 bases and J gave up 2 bases, with 8 bases separating them. CDR3 length: 14 residues. This CDR3 reads CATSRDTYAYEQYF. In DNA, the CDR3 is TGTGCCACCAGCAGAGACACCTACGCCTACGAGCAGTACTTC.

There are a few counts of this clonotype. This chain uses TRBV9 with TRBJ2-1; 13 bases line up with TRBD2. The ends lost 4 bases at V and 4 bases at J; junction bases unmatched: 17. CDR1 is SGDLS, CDR2 YYNGEE, per germline. This CDR3 contains 20 residues. The CDR3 sequence: CASSISGLAGDRTSYNEQFF. The CDR3 DNA follows: TGTGCCAGCAGCATTTCAGGACTAGCGGGGGACCGTACGTCGTACAATGAGCAGTTCTTC. The variable domain in full, completed from reference TRBV9 and TRBJ2-1, reads DSGVTQTPKHLITATGQRVTLRCSPRSGDLSVYWYQQSLDQGLQFLIQYYNGEERAKGNILERFSAQQFPDLHSELNLSSLELGDSALYFCASSISGLAGDRTSYNEQFFGPGTRLTVL.

V gene TRBV27 combines with J gene TRBJ1-6; 9 bases agree with TRBD1. The CDR3 spans 15 residues. Germline-derived CDR1 and CDR2 are MNHEY and SMNVEV (reference sequence). Trimming cost V 5 bases and J 9 bases; bases outside gene matches: 8. CDR3 nucleotides: TGTGCCAGCAGTCGCTTACAGGGGGCTGGTTCACCCCTCCACTTT. Protein: CASSRLQGAGSPLHF.

In regard to this clonotype: Since a much larger clone is just one base distant, this may be a read error. The chain couples TRBV7-2 to TRBJ2-2; possibly TRBD1 for D (6 bases). Germline V gene data show CDR1 as SGHTA and CDR2 as FQGNSA. This CDR3 contains 14 residues. Trimming removed 5 bases at V and 3 bases at J, with 10 bases between. This chain's CDR3 is CASSQNRDTGELFF. In nucleotides, the CDR3 is TGTGCCAGCAGCCAAAACAGGGACACCGGGGAGCTGTTTTTT.

There are many counts of this clonotype. The chain uses TRBV2 and TRBJ2-7; 7 bases match TRBD2. The germline CDR1 and CDR2 sequences are SNHLY and FYNNEI. This CDR3 contains 16 residues. V gave up 6 bases and J gave up 4 bases; unmatched junction bases: 15. The CDR3 coding sequence is TGTGCCAGCAGCTTCGGTTTGGCTTCAGCGGGATACGAGCAGTACTTC. Translating gives CASSFGLASAGYEQYF.